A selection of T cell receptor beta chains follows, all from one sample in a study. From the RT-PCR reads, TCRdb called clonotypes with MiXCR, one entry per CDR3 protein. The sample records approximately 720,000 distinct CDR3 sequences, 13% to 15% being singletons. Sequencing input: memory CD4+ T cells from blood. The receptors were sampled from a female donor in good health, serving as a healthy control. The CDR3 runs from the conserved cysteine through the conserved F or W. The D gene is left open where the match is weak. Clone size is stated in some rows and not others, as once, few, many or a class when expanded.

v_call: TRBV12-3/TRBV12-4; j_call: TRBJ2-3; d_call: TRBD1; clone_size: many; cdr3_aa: CASSLGDSSTDTQYF; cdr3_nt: TGTGCCAGCAGTTTAGGGGACAGTTCGACAGATACGCAGTATTTT
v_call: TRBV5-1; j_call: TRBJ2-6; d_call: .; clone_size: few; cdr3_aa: CASSLETSGANVLTF; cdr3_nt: TGCGCCAGCAGCTTAGAGACCTCTGGGGCCAACGTCCTGACTTTC
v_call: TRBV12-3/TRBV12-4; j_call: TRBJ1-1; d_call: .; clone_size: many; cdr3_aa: CASSFGTVGRTTEAFF; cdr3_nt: TGTGCCAGCAGTTTCGGGACGGTAGGAAGAACGACTGAAGCTTTCTTT
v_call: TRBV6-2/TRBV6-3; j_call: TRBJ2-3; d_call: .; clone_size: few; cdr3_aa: CASSQTNRATDTQYF; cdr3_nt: TGTGCCAGCAGCCAGACTAACCGAGCTACAGATACGCAGTATTTT
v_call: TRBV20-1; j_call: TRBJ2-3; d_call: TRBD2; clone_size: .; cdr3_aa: CSASHREALSTDTQYF; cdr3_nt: TGCAGTGCTAGTCACCGGGAGGCCCTTAGCACAGATACGCAGTATTTT
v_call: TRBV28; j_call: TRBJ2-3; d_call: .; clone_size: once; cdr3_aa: CASSPLAAPRGFTDTQYF; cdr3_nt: TGTGCCAGCAGTCCCCTAGCTGCCCCCCGAGGGTTCACAGATACGCAGTATTTT
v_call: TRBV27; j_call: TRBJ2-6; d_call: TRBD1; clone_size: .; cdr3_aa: CASSPLQGSSSGANVLTF; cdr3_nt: TGTGCCAGCAGTCCCCTACAGGGGTCGAGCTCTGGGGCCAACGTCCTGACTTTC
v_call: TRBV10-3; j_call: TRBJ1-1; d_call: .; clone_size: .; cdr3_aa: CAIGQQNTEAFF; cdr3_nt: TGTGCCATCGGACAGCAGAACACTGAAGCTTTCTTT
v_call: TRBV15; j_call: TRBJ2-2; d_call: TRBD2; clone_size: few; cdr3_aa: CATSRDLLAGVTGELFF; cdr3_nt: TGTGCCACCAGCAGAGATCTACTAGCGGGAGTCACCGGGGAGCTGTTTTTT
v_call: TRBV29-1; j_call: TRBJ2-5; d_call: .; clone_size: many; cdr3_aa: CSVAGIQAGETQYF; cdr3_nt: TGCAGCGTGGCGGGAATTCAAGCGGGTGAGACCCAGTACTTC
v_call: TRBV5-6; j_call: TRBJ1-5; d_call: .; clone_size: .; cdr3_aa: CASNSRGRGSNQPQHF; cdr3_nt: TGTGCCAGCAATTCGCGGGGGAGGGGCAGCAATCAGCCCCAGCATTTT
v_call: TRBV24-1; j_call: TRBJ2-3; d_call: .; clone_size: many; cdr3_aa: CATSRGDTDTQYF; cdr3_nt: TGTGCCACCAGTCGCGGAGACACAGATACGCAGTATTTT
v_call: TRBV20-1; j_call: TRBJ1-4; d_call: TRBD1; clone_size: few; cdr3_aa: CSAPDRGLNNEKLFF; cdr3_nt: TGCAGTGCCCCCGACAGGGGGCTGAATAATGAAAAACTGTTTTTT
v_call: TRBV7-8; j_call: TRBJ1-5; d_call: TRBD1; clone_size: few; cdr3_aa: CASSLPGQVLPQHF; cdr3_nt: TGTGCCAGCAGCTTGCCCGGACAGGTTCTGCCCCAGCATTTT
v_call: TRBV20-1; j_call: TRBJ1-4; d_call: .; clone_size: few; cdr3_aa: CSARVRIAVTNEKLFF; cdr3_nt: TGCAGTGCTAGAGTTCGGATCGCAGTCACTAATGAAAAACTGTTTTTT
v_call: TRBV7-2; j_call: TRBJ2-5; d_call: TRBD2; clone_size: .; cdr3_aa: CASSLRTSGGRGTQYF; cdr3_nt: TGTGCCAGCAGCTTAAGGACTAGCGGGGGCCGGGGGACCCAGTACTTC
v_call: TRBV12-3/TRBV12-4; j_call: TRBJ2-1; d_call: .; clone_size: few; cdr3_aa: CASTNQLADEQFF; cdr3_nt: TGTGCCAGCACCAACCAACTAGCCGATGAGCAGTTCTTC
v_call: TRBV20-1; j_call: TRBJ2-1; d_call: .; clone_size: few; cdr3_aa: CSACPVYNEQFF; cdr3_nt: TGCAGTGCTTGCCCGGTGTACAATGAGCAGTTCTTC
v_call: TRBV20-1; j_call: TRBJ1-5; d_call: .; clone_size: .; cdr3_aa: CSARDVTAPINSNQPQHF; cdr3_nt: TGCAGTGCTAGAGACGTGACAGCTCCCATTAATAGCAATCAGCCCCAGCATTTT
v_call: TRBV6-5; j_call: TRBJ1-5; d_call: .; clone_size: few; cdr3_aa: CASRRTDNQPQHF; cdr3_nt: TGTGCCAGCAGGCGGACAGATAATCAGCCCCAGCATTTT
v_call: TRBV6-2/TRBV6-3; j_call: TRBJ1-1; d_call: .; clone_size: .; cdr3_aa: CASSRPYTEAFF; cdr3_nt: TGTGCCAGCAGTCGACCGTACACTGAAGCTTTCTTT
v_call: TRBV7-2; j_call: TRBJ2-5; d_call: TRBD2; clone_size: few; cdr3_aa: CASSSVSGLAGLETQYF; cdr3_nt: TGTGCCAGCAGCTCAGTCTCGGGACTAGCGGGACTGGAGACCCAGTACTTC
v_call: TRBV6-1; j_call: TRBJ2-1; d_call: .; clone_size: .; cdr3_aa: CASSEISGGQGARNKQFF; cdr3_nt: TGTGCCAGCAGTGAAATCTCGGGGGGGCAGGGGGCGAGGAATAAGCAGTTCTTC
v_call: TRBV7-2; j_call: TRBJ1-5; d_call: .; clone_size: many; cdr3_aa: CASSDRDQPQHF; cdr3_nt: TGTGCCAGCAGCGACCGGGACCAGCCCCAGCATTTT
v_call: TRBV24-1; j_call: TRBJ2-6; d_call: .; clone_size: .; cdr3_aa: CATSPHAGANVLTF; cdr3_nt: TGTGCCACCAGCCCTCATGCCGGGGCCAACGTCCTGACTTTC
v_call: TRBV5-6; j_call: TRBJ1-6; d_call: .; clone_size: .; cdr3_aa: CASSWGLDSPLHF; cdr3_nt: TGTGCCAGCAGCTGGGGTCTGGATTCACCCCTCCACTTT
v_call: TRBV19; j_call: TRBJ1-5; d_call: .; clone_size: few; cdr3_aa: CASSRGGQPQHF; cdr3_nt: TGTGCCAGTAGTAGGGGAGGCCAGCCCCAGCATTTT
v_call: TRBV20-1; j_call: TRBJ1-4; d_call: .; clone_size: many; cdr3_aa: CSARQRNEKLFF; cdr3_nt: TGCAGTGCTAGGCAGAGGAATGAAAAACTGTTTTTT
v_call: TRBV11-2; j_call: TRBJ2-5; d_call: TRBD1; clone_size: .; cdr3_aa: CASSPGTESGETQYF; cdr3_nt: TGTGCCAGCAGCCCCGGGACAGAATCTGGTGAGACCCAGTACTTC
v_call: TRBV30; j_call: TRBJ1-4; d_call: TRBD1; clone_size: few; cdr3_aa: CAWSVGTVNEKLFF; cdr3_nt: TGTGCCTGGAGTGTTGGGACAGTAAATGAAAAACTGTTTTTT
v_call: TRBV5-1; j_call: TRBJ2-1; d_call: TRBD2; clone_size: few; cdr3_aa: CASSRGTSGSEQFF; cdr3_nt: TGCGCCAGCAGCCGTGGGACTAGCGGGTCGGAGCAGTTCTTC
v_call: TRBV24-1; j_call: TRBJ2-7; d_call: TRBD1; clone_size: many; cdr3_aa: CATSDPGQGAEEQYF; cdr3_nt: TGTGCCACCAGTGATCCGGGACAGGGGGCGGAGGAGCAGTACTTC
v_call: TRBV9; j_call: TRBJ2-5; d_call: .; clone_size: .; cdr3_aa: CASSGQDGTQYF; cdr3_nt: TGTGCCAGCAGCGGTCAAGACGGGACCCAGTACTTC
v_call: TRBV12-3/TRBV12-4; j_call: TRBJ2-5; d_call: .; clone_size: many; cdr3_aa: CASRGGHQETQYF; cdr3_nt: TGTGCCAGCAGGGGGGGGCACCAAGAGACCCAGTACTTC
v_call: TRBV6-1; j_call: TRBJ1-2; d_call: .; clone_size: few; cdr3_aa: CASSDLGTTYGYTF; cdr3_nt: TGTGCCAGCAGTGATCTTGGTACGACCTATGGCTACACCTTC
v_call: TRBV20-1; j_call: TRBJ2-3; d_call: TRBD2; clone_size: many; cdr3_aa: CSAVAGGSDTQYF; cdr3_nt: TGCAGTGCGGTAGCGGGAGGGTCAGATACGCAGTATTTT
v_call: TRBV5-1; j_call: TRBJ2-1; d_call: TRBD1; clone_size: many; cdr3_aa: CASSLDPDRGEQFF; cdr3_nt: TGCGCCAGCAGCTTGGACCCCGACAGGGGCGAGCAGTTCTTC
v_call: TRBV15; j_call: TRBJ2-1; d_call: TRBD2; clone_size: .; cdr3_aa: CATSRDRASGGEQFF; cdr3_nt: TGTGCCACCAGCAGAGATAGGGCTAGCGGGGGTGAGCAGTTCTTC
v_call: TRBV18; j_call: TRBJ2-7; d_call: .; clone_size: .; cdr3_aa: CASSPAARGTYEQYF; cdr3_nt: TGTGCCAGCTCACCGGCCGCGCGGGGAACCTACGAGCAGTACTTC
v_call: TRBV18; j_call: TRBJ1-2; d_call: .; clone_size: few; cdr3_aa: CASVGDSDYGYTF; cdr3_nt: TGTGCCAGCGTTGGTGACAGTGACTATGGCTACACCTTC
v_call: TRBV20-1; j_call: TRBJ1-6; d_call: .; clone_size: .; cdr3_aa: CSASSGTGRNSPLHF; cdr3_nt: TGCAGTGCTAGTTCAGGAACAGGGCGGAATTCACCCCTCCACTTT
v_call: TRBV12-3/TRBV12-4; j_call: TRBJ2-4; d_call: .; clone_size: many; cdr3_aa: CASSLVLGLTGNIQYF; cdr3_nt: TGTGCCAGCAGTTTAGTGTTGGGTCTCACAGGGAACATTCAGTACTTC
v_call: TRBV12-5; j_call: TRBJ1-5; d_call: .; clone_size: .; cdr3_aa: CASGLFPGEPQHF; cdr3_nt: TGTGCTAGTGGTTTGTTCCCAGGGGAGCCCCAGCATTTT
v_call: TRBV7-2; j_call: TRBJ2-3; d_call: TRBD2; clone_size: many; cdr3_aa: CASSPGGYTQYF; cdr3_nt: TGTGCCAGCAGTCCGGGGGGTTATACGCAGTATTTT
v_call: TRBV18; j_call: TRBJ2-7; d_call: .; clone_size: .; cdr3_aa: CASSQARDEQYF; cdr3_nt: TGTGCCAGCTCCCAGGCCCGGGACGAGCAGTACTTC
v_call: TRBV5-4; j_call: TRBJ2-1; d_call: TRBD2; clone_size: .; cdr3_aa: CASSLALAGVGEQFF; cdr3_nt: TGTGCCAGCAGCTTGGCACTAGCGGGAGTGGGTGAGCAGTTCTTC
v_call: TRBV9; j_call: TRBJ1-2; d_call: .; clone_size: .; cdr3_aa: CASSVGEGGIVSGYTF; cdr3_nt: TGTGCCAGCAGCGTAGGAGAGGGAGGGATTGTGAGTGGCTACACCTTC
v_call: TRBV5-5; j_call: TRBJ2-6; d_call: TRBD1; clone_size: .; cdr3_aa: CASSLFGTGGTGANVLTF; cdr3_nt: TGTGCCAGCAGCTTGTTCGGGACAGGGGGCACTGGGGCCAACGTCCTGACTTTC
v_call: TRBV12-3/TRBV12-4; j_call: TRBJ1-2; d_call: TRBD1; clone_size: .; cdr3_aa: CASKMSGTGGIEGYTF; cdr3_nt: TGTGCCAGTAAAATGTCAGGGACAGGGGGCATCGAGGGCTACACCTTC
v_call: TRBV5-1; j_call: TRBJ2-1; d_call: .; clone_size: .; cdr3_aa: CASSLDGGWVDEQFF; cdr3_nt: TGCGCCAGCAGCTTGGACGGTGGGTGGGTTGATGAGCAGTTCTTC
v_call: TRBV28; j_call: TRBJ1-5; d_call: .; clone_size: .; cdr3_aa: CASSFDGATNQPQHF; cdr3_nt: TGTGCCAGCAGTTTTGATGGTGCGACGAATCAGCCCCAGCATTTT
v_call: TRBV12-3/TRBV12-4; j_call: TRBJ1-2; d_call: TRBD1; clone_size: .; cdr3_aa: CASSFGQGVYGYTF; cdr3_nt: TGTGCCAGCAGTTTCGGACAGGGGGTATATGGCTACACCTTC
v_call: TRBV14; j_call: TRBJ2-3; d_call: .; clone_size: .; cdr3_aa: CASSPRRAGSRTDTQYF; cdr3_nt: TGTGCCAGCAGCCCCAGGCGGGCTGGTTCACGCACAGATACGCAGTATTTT
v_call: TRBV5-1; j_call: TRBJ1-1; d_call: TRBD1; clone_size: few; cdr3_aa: CASSLDPTGSNTEAFF; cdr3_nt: TGCGCCAGCAGCTTAGATCCGACAGGGTCGAACACTGAAGCTTTCTTT
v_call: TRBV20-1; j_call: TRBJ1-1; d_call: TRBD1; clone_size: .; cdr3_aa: CSARGDRQSAGAFF; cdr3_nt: TGCAGTGCTAGAGGGGACAGACAGTCGGCCGGAGCTTTCTTT
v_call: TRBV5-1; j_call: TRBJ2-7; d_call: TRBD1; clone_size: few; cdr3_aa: CASSPGGTGVFSYEQYF; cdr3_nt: TGCGCCAGCAGCCCCGGCGGGACAGGGGTTTTCTCCTACGAGCAGTACTTC
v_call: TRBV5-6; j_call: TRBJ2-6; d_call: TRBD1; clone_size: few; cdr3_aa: CASSFAGDSSGANVLTF; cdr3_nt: TGTGCCAGCAGCTTCGCCGGGGACAGCTCTGGGGCCAACGTCCTGACTTTC
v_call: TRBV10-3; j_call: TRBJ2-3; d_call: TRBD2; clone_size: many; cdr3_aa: CAIRDKRERDTDTQYF; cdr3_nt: TGTGCCATCAGGGACAAGCGGGAGAGGGATACAGATACGCAGTATTTT
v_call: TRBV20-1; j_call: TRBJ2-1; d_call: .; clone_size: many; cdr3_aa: CSARDIFGTNEQFF; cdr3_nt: TGCAGTGCTAGAGATATATTCGGAACCAATGAGCAGTTCTTC
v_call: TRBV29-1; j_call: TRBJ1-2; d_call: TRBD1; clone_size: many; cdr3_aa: CSVERGPNYGYTF; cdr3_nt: TGCAGCGTTGAAAGGGGGCCTAACTATGGCTACACCTTC